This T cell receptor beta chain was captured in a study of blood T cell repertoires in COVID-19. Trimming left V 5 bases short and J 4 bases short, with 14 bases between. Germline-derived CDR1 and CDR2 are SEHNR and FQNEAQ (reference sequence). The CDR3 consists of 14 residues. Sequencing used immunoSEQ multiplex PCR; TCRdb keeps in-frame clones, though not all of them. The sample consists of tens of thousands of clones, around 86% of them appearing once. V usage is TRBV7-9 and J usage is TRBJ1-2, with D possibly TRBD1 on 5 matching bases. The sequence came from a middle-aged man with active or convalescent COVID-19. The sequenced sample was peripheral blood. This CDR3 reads CASSPSWGSYGYTF. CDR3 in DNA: TGTGCCAGCAGCCCCTCTTGGGGCAGCTATGGCTACACCTTC. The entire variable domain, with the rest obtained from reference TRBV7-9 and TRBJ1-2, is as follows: DTGVSQNPRHKITKRGQNVTFRCDPISEHNRLYWYRQTLGQGPEFLTYFQNEAQLEKSRLLSDRFSAERPKGSFSTLEIQRTEQGDSAMYLCASSPSWGSYGYTFGSGTRLTVV.